These 12 T cell receptor beta chains were sequenced from one sample in a study of monozygotic twins with inflammatory bowel disease. TCRdb reprocessed the 5' RACE reads and reports one entry per CDR3 protein, with no DNA. The sample's table shows fewer than 550,000 distinct CDR3 sequences. The sequencing sample was made of blood. The receptors here all came from a human donor with ulcerative colitis or Crohn's disease, or a healthy co-twin of an affected twin (not recorded which).

The chain carries TRBV7-3 and TRBJ1-2; there is no DNA to check the TCRdb D call of TRBD1. CDR3 size: 17 residues. Germline CDR1 and CDR2: SGHTA and FQGTGA. The CDR3 sequence is CASSLGPRTGGSDGYTF.

V gene TRBV27 combines with J gene TRBJ2-2. The CDR3 is 14 residues long. Germline V gives CDR1 MNHEY, CDR2 SMNVEV (reference sequence). This CDR3 reads CASSLLGSTGELFF.

The genes are TRBV10-3 and TRBJ2-7. The CDR3 consists of 12 residues. CDR1 and CDR2 from the germline V gene are ENHRY and SYGVKD. The CDR3 loop reads CAISEVVNEQYF.

This chain joins TRBV20-1 and TRBJ2-2; checking the TCRdb D call of TRBD1 is not possible without DNA. From germline, CDR1 is DFQATT and CDR2 SNEGSKA (reference sequence). This CDR3 has 13 amino acids. This CDR3 reads CSAFMGGPGELFF.

The rearrangement uses TRBV11-3 and TRBJ2-1. CDR1 is SGHNT, CDR2 YENEEA, per germline. This CDR3 is built from 13 residues. CDR3 loop: CASSVGGIYEQFF.

The rearrangement joins TRBV15 to TRBJ1-2; TCRdb lists TRBD1, though no DNA is available to test this call. Germline V gives CDR1 LNHNV, CDR2 YYDKDF (reference sequence). CDR3 length equals 13 residues. CDR3 residues: CATSTDRNYGYTF.

The gene calls are TRBV20-1 and TRBJ1-5; checking the TCRdb D call of TRBD1 is not possible without DNA. The germline CDR1 and CDR2 sequences are DFQATT and SNEGSKA (reference sequence). This CDR3 is built from 19 residues. Here the CDR3 reads CSARDPGTGQRNSNQPQHF.

The V gene is TRBV12-3 or TRBV12-4, the J gene TRBJ1-2. This CDR3 has 13 residues. The CDR3 region is CASRPRLNYGYTF.

The genes are TRBV20-1 and TRBJ1-5; TCRdb designates TRBD1, a call that cannot be tested without DNA. Germline CDR1 is DFQATT and CDR2 is SNEGSKA (reference sequence). The CDR3 is made up of 14 amino acids. The CDR3 spells CSARSGGPKEPQHF.

V and J are TRBV27 and TRBJ1-5; the TCRdb D gene call, TRBD1, has no DNA to confirm it. Germline CDR1 and CDR2: MNHEY and SMNVEV (reference sequence). The CDR3 totals 15 residues. CDR3 loop: CASRRAGNANQPQHF.

The chain is built from TRBV4-1 and TRBJ2-5. In germline, CDR1 is MGHRA, CDR2 YSYEKL. The CDR3 loop spans 14 amino acids. The CDR3 sequence is CASSQGANQETQYF.

The chain has TRBV29-1 and TRBJ2-5; TCRdb returns TRBD1, unconfirmable since there is no DNA. Germline V CDR1 and CDR2: SQVTM, ANQGSEA. CDR3 length equals 13 residues. This CDR3 reads CSVVGGQQETQYF.